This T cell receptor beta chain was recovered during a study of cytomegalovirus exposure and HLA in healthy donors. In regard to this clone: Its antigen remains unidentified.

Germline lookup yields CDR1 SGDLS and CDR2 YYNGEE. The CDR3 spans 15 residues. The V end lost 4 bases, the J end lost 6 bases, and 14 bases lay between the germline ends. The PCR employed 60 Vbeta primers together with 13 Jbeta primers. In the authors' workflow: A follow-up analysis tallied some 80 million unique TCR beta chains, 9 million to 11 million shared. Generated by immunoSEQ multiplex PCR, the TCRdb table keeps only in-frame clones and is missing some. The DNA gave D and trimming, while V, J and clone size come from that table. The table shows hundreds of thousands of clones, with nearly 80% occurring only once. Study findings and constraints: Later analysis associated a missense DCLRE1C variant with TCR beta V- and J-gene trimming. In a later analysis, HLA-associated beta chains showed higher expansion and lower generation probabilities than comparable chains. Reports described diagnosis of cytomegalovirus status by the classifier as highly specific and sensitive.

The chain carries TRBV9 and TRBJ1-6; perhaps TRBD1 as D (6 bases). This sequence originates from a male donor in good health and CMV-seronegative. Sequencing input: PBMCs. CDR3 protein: CASSQDSMGNSPLHF. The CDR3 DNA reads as TGTGCCAGCAGCCAGGACAGTATGGGTAATTCACCCCTCCACTTT.